The present T cell receptor (beta chain) was sequenced within a study of T cells in Graves' hyperthyroidism and ophthalmopathy. Among the patients, aged 18 to 65, hyperthyroidism was newly diagnosed and had lasted under 2 months. Orbital computed tomography, thyroid ultrasound, serum thyroxine and TRAb, and clinical symptoms together informed the diagnoses. PBMCs came from roughly 10 ml fresh peripheral blood. This clonotype occurred many times. Losses at the gene ends were 8 bases for V and 0 bases for J; bases not matched to a gene: 2. The V gene's germline CDR1 is MNHNS and CDR2 SASEGT. The CDR3 length is 14 residues. The TCR beta CDR3 regions underwent amplification using RNA transcripts as the source. During a first-round RT-PCR of the TCR CDR3, the HTBI primer set was used. MiXCR was run by TCRdb on the multiplex PCR reads, yielding one entry per CDR3 protein. The table includes 250,000 to 300,000 distinct CDR3 sequences, 14% to 15% detected once.

Sequenced: blood. V and J are TRBV6-1 and TRBJ2-3, with 10 positions matching TRBD2. The source of this sequence is a woman in her thirties or forties with Graves' hyperthyroidism that later progressed to Graves' ophthalmopathy. The CDR3 loop reads CASLSGGSTDTQYF. The CDR3 DNA sequence: TGTGCCAGCCTTAGCGGGGGGAGCACAGATACGCAGTATTTT.